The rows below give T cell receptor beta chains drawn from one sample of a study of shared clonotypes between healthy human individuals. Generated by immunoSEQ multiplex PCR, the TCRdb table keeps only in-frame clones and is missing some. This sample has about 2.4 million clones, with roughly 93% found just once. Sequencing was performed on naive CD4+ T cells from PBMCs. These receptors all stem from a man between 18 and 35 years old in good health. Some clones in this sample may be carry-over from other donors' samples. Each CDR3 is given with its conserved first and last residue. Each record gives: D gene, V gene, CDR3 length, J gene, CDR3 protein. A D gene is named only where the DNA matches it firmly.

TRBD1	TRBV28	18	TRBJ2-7	CASSPRDRVGRRSYEQYF
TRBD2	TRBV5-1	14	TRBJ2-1	CASSSGLAPNEQFF
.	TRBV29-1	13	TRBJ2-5	CSVEGASDGTQYF
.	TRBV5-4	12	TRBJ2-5	CASSFAQETQYF
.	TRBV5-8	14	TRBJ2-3	CASSLVEGRDTQYF
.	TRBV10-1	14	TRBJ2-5	CASSPSRGQETQYF
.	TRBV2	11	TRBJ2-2	CASLNTGELFF
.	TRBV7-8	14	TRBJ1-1	CASSLATVGTEAFF
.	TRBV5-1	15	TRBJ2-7	CASSLDSTGNYEQYF
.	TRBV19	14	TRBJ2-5	CASSLPALQETQYF